Each of the 3 T cell receptor beta chains below was sequenced from the same sample in a study of blood T cell repertoires in COVID-19. Libraries were prepared by immunoSEQ multiplex PCR; TCRdb keeps only in-frame clonotypes and omits some of them. The table records about 170,000 clones, 84% of them present only once. Sequencing was done on a sample of peripheral blood. The receptors stem from a man between 65 and 85 years old with active or convalescent COVID-19.

This chain joins TRBV4-3 and TRBJ1-2, with unresolved D. Per germline, CDR1 LGHNA and CDR2 YSLEER. The CDR3 sequence is 13 residues long. Between the trimmed V and J ends, which lost 0 bases and 8 bases, there was a span of 10 bases. This CDR3 is CASSQDRRVGYTF. The CDR3 DNA reads as TGCGCCAGCAGCCAAGATCGGAGGGTGGGCTACACCTTC.

The chain combines TRBV7-2 with TRBJ2-3, with TRBD2 matching over 13 bases. In germline, CDR1 is SGHTA, CDR2 FQGNSA. The CDR3 spans 17 residues. V trimming: 1 base; J trimming: 8 bases; junction bases outside the gene matches: 9. CDR3 coding DNA: TGTGCCAGCAGCTTAGGACTAGCGGGGGGCGGCCAGGGTACGCAGTATTTT. This encodes CASSLGLAGGGQGTQYF.

The chain joins TRBV28 to TRBJ2-2, with TRBD2 matching 10 bases. J was trimmed by 6 bases and V by 4 bases; bases with no gene match: 14. Germline-derived CDR1 and CDR2 are MDHEN and SYDVKM. The CDR3 extends over 18 amino acids. This chain's CDR3 is CASSSTPFLAGVPGELFF. In DNA form, the CDR3 reads TGTGCCAGCAGTTCGACCCCTTTTCTAGCGGGAGTTCCCGGGGAGCTGTTTTTT.